This TCR beta chain was sequenced for a study of OX40 agonist ivuxolimab in advanced cancers. Study-wide context: While on treatment, patients had intravenous ivuxolimab at 0.01 to 10 mg/kg every 2 weeks. A male proportion of over 75% was recorded, with mean age around 60 years and range about 20 to 79.

Patients were ruled out by autoimmune disease history or systemic immunosuppression. Clones were read by immunoSEQ multiplex PCR, and TCRdb kept only the in-frame ones, dropping some. The sample consists of 53,000 or so clones, approximately 86% of them appearing once. V was cut by 1 base and J by 10 bases, with 16 bases left in between. Germline lookup yields CDR1 PRHDT and CDR2 FYEKMQ (reference sequence). The CDR3 is 14 residues long. The specimen comprised CD4+ or CD8+ T cells sorted from blood, sampled in a trial of the OX40 agonist ivuxolimab. V and J are TRBV13 and TRBJ1-2; D call uncertain. The sequence derives from an adult with an advanced solid tumor such as melanoma, head and neck, liver or kidney cancer. The CDR3 bases are TGTGCCAGCAGCTTAGCCCGACCTCCTGGGTACTACACCTTC. Protein product: CASSLARPPGYYTF. The variable domain in full, completed from reference TRBV13 and TRBJ1-2, reads AAGVIQSPRHLIKEKRETATLKCYPIPRHDTVYWYQQGPGQDPQFLISFYEKMQSDKGSIPDRFSAQQFSDYHSELNMSSLELGDSALYFCASSLARPPGYYTFGSGTRLTVV.